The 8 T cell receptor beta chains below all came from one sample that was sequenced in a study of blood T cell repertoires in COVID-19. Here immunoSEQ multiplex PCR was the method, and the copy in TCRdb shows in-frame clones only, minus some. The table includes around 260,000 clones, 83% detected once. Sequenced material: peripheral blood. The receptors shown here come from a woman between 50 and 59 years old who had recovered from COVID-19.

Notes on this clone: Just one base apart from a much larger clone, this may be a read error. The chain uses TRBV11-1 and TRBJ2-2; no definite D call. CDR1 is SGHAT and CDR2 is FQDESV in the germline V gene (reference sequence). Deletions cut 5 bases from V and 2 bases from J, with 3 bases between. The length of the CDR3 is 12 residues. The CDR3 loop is CASSQNTGELFF. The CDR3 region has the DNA TGTGCCAGCAGCCAAAACACCGGGGAGCTGTTTTTT.

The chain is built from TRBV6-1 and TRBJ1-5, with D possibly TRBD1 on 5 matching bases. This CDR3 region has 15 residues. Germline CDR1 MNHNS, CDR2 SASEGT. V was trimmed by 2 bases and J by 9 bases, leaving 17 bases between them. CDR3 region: CASSESPWGPGPQHF. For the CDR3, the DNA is TGTGCCAGCAGTGAATCTCCGTGGGGCCCTGGGCCCCAGCATTTT.

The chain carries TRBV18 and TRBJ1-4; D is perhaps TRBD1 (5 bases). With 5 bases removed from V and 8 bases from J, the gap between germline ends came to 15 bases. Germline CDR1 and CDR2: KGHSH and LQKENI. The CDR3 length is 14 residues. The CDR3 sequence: CASSSQAGGEKLFF. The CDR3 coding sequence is TGTGCCAGCTCATCACAGGCAGGCGGGGAAAAACTGTTTTTT.

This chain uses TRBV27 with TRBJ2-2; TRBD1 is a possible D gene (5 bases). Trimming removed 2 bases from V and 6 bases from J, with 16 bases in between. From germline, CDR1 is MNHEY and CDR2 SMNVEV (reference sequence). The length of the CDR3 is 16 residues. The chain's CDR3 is CASSLTDSIRAGELFF. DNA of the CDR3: TGTGCCAGCAGTTTAACCGACAGTATAAGGGCCGGGGAGCTGTTTTTT.

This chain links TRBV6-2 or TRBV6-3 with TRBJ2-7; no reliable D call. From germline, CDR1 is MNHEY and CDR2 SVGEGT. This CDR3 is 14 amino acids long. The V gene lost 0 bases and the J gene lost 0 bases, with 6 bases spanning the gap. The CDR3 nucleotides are TGTGCCAGCAGTTACTCCACCAGCTCCTACGAGCAGTACTTC. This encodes CASSYSTSSYEQYF.

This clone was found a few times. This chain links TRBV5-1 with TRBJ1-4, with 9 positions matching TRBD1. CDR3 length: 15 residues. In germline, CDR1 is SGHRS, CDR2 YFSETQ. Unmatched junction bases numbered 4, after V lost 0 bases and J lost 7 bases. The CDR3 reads CASSLGQGGFEKLFF. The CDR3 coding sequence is TGCGCCAGCAGCTTGGGACAGGGGGGTTTTGAAAAACTGTTTTTT. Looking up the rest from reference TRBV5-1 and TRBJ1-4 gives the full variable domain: KAGVTQTPRYLIKTRGQQVTLSCSPISGHRSVSWYQQTPGQGLQFLFEYFSETQRNKGNFPGRFSGRQFSNSRSEMNVSTLELGDSALYLCASSLGQGGFEKLFFGSGTQLSVL.

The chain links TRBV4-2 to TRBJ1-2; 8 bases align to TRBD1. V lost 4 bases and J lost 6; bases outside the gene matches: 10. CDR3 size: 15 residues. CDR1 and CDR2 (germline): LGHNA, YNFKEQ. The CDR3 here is CASSPRGQGADGYTF. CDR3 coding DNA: TGTGCCAGCAGCCCCAGGGGTCAGGGGGCTGATGGCTACACCTTC.

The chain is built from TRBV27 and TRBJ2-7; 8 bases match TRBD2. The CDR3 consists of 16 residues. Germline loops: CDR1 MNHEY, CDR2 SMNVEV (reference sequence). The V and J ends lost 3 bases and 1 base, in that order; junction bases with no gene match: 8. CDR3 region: CASSFVRAGGSYEQYF. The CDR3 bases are TGTGCCAGCAGTTTCGTAAGGGCGGGGGGTTCCTACGAGCAGTACTTC.